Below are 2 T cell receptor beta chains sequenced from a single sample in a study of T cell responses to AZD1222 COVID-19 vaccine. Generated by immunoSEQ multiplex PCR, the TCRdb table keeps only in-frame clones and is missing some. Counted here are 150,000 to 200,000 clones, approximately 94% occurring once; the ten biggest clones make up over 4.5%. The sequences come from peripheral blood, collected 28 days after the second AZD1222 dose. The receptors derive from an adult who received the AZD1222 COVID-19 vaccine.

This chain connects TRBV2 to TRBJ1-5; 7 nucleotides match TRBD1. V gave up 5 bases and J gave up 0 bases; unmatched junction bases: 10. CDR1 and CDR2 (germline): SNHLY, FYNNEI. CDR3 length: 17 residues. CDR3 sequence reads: CASSSTGFGRSNQPQHF. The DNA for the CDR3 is TGTGCCAGCAGTTCGACAGGGTTCGGCCGTAGCAATCAGCCCCAGCATTTT.

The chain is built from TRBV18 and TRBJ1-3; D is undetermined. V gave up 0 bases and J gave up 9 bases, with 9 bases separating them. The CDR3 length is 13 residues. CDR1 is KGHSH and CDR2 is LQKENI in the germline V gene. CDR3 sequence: CASSPPSGSTIYF. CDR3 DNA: TGTGCCAGCTCACCACCGTCGGGGTCCACCATATATTTT.